The rows below give T cell receptor beta chains drawn from one sample of a study of shared clonotypes between healthy human individuals. Measured with immunoSEQ multiplex PCR; TCRdb has only the in-frame clones, and not every one. The data contain about 2.1 million clones, 90% to 95% of them singletons. Source material: naive CD8+ T cells from PBMCs. The receptors were sampled from a man aged 18 to 29 in good health. Some clones in this sample may be carry-over from other donors' samples. Both conserved end residues are part of each CDR3. D genes are given only for firm matches. Expanded clones get a size class; other rows say once, few or many, or leave the size out.

clone size: -
J gene: TRBJ2-3
D gene: TRBD1
V gene: TRBV5-1
CDR3 protein: CASSLLWDRGTDTQYF
CDR3 DNA: TGCGCCAGCAGCTTGTTATGGGACAGGGGCACAGATACGCAGTATTTT

clone size: -
J gene: TRBJ2-1
D gene: -
V gene: TRBV29-1
CDR3 protein: CSAHPRSSYNEQFF
CDR3 DNA: TGCAGCGCCCACCCCAGGAGTTCCTACAATGAGCAGTTCTTC

clone size: -
J gene: TRBJ1-2
D gene: -
V gene: TRBV13
CDR3 protein: CASSLGRNYGYTF
CDR3 DNA: TGTGCCAGCAGCCTGGGACGGAACTATGGCTACACCTTC

clone size: once
J gene: TRBJ2-4
D gene: TRBD2
V gene: TRBV7-9
CDR3 protein: CASSSPEAGGDGNIQYF
CDR3 DNA: TGTGCCAGCAGTTCCCCGGAAGCGGGAGGGGACGGAAACATTCAGTACTTC

clone size: -
J gene: TRBJ1-2
D gene: -
V gene: TRBV28
CDR3 protein: CASSRTGSNYGYTF
CDR3 DNA: TGTGCCAGCAGTCGTACAGGATCTAACTATGGCTACACCTTC

clone size: -
J gene: TRBJ1-2
D gene: -
V gene: TRBV5-5
CDR3 protein: CASSTHRDTTNYGYTF
CDR3 DNA: TGTGCCAGCAGCACACACCGGGACACAACTAACTATGGCTACACCTTC

clone size: -
J gene: TRBJ1-1
D gene: TRBD1
V gene: TRBV23-1
CDR3 protein: CASSHLDRGSVNTEAFF
CDR3 DNA: TGCGCCAGCAGTCATCTCGACAGGGGATCAGTAAACACTGAAGCTTTCTTT

clone size: -
J gene: TRBJ2-3
D gene: -
V gene: TRBV27
CDR3 protein: CASSLQESSTDTQYF
CDR3 DNA: TGTGCCAGCAGTTTACAGGAGTCTAGCACAGATACGCAGTATTTT

clone size: -
J gene: TRBJ1-5
D gene: TRBD1
V gene: TRBV6-1
CDR3 protein: CAIDRAPIGNQPQHF
CDR3 DNA: TGTGCCATTGACAGGGCTCCAATAGGCAATCAGCCCCAGCATTTT

clone size: -
J gene: TRBJ2-4
D gene: -
V gene: TRBV15
CDR3 protein: CATRTGLTNIQYF
CDR3 DNA: TGTGCCACGCGAACAGGGTTGACGAACATTCAGTACTTC

clone size: -
J gene: TRBJ1-2
D gene: -
V gene: TRBV9
CDR3 protein: CASSPSGGPNYGYTF
CDR3 DNA: TGTGCCAGCAGCCCTTCCGGCGGTCCTAACTATGGCTACACCTTC

clone size: -
J gene: TRBJ1-5
D gene: TRBD1
V gene: TRBV7-8
CDR3 protein: CASSTTGQGRGQPQHF
CDR3 DNA: TGTGCCAGCAGCACTACCGGACAGGGTCGAGGTCAGCCCCAGCATTTT

clone size: -
J gene: TRBJ2-3
D gene: TRBD2
V gene: TRBV7-3
CDR3 protein: CASSRPQAGEVSDTQYF
CDR3 DNA: TGTGCCAGCAGCCGGCCCCAAGCGGGAGAAGTATCAGATACGCAGTATTTT

clone size: -
J gene: TRBJ2-1
D gene: TRBD2
V gene: TRBV10-3
CDR3 protein: CAISASSGGDNEQFF
CDR3 DNA: TGTGCCATCAGTGCTTCTAGCGGGGGGGACAATGAGCAGTTCTTC

clone size: -
J gene: TRBJ1-2
D gene: -
V gene: TRBV7-9
CDR3 protein: CATSANYGYTF
CDR3 DNA: TGTGCCACCTCAGCTAACTATGGCTACACCTTC

clone size: -
J gene: TRBJ2-7
D gene: -
V gene: TRBV7-9
CDR3 protein: CASSWDTAQEEQYF
CDR3 DNA: TGTGCCAGCAGCTGGGACACCGCTCAGGAAGAGCAGTACTTC

clone size: -
J gene: TRBJ1-2
D gene: TRBD1
V gene: TRBV6-5
CDR3 protein: CASSYSTAGGGYTF
CDR3 DNA: TGTGCCAGCAGTTACTCGACGGCAGGGGGCGGCTACACCTTC

clone size: -
J gene: TRBJ1-2
D gene: -
V gene: TRBV6-5
CDR3 protein: CASSYSTFHYGYTF
CDR3 DNA: TGTGCCAGCAGTTACAGTACGTTCCACTATGGCTACACCTTC

clone size: -
J gene: TRBJ2-7
D gene: TRBD2
V gene: TRBV11-3
CDR3 protein: CASTGTSRYEQYF
CDR3 DNA: TGTGCCAGCACGGGGACTAGCCGGTACGAGCAGTACTTC

clone size: -
J gene: TRBJ1-2
D gene: -
V gene: TRBV6-5
CDR3 protein: CASSYSSLEGYTF
CDR3 DNA: TGTGCCAGCAGTTACTCGAGTCTCGAGGGCTACACCTTC

clone size: -
J gene: TRBJ2-1
D gene: TRBD2
V gene: TRBV7-9
CDR3 protein: CASTRGAGAANEQFF
CDR3 DNA: TGTGCCAGCACCAGAGGGGCGGGAGCCGCCAATGAGCAGTTCTTC

clone size: -
J gene: TRBJ2-5
D gene: -
V gene: TRBV7-2
CDR3 protein: CASSLGYVRTPQGETQYF
CDR3 DNA: TGTGCCAGCAGCTTAGGGTATGTGAGGACACCGCAAGGGGAGACCCAGTACTTC